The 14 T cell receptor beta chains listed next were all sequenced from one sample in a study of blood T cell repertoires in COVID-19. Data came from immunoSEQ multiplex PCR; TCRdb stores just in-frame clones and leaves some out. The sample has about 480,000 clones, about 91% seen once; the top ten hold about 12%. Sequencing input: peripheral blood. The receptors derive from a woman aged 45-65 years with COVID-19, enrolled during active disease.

The CDR3 reads CASSAGGYEQYF. CDR3 sequence (DNA): TGTGCCAGCAGCGCCGGAGGATACGAGCAGTACTTC. This rearrangement joins TRBV9 to TRBJ2-7; TRBD2 might be the D (5 bases). Trimming removed 3 bases from V and 4 bases from J, with 8 bases in between. The CDR3 consists of 12 residues. Germline V lookup: CDR1 SGDLS, CDR2 YYNGEE.

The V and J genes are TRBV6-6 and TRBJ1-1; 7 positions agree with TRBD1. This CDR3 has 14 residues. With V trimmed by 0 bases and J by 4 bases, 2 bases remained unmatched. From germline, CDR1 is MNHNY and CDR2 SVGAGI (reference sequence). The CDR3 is CASSYSTGSTEAFF. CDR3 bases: TGTGCCAGCAGTTACTCGACAGGGTCCACTGAAGCTTTCTTT.

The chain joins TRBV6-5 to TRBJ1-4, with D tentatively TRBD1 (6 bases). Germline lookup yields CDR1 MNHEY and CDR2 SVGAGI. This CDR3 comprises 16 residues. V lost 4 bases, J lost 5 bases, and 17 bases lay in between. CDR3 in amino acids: CASSSTARTANEKLFF. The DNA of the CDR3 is TGTGCCAGCAGTTCCACTGCGCGGACAGCAAATGAAAAACTGTTTTTT.

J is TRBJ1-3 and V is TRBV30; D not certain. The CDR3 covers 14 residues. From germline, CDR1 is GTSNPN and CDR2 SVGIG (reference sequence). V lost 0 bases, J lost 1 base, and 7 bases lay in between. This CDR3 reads CAWSVSRSGNTIYF. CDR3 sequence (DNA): TGTGCCTGGAGTGTATCCAGGTCTGGAAACACCATATATTTT.

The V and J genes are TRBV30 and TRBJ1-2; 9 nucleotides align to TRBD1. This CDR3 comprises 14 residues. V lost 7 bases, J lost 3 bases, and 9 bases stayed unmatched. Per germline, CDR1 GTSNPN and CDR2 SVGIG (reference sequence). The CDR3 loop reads CAYKPTGGDYGYTF. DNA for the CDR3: TGTGCCTATAAGCCGACAGGGGGTGACTATGGCTACACCTTC.

CDR3 sequence: CASSLYPDTQYF. CDR3 in DNA: TGCGCCAGCAGCCTCTACCCAGATACGCAGTATTTT. The genes are TRBV4-1 and TRBJ2-3; D call uncertain. The V gene lost 4 bases and the J gene lost 4 bases, with 6 bases spanning the gap. Germline lookup yields CDR1 MGHRA and CDR2 YSYEKL. This CDR3 has 12 residues.

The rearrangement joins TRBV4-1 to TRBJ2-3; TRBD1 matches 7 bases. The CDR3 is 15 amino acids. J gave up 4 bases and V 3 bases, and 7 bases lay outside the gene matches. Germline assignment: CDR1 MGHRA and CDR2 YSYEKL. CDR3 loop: CASSHADRVPDTQYF. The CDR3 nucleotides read TGCGCCAGCAGCCATGCAGACAGGGTCCCAGATACGCAGTATTTT.

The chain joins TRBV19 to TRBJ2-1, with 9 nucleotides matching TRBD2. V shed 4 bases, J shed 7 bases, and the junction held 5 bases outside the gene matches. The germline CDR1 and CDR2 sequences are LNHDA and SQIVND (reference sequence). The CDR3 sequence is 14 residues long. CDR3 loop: CASSTSGVLNEQFF. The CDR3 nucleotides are TGTGCCAGTAGTACTAGCGGGGTCCTTAATGAGCAGTTCTTC.

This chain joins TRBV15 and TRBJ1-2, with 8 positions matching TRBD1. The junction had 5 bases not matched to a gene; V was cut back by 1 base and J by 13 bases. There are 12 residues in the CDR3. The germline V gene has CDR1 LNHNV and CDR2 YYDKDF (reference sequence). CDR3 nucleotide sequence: TGTGCCACCAGCAGAGCCTTAGGGACAGGCACCTTC. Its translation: CATSRALGTGTF.

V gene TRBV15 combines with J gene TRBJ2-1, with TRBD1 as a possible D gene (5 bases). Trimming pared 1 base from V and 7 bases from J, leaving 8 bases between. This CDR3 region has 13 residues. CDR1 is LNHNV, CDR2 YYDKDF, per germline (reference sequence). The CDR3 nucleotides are TGTGCCACCAGCAGAGGCAGGGCAAATGAGCAGTTCTTC. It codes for CATSRGRANEQFF.

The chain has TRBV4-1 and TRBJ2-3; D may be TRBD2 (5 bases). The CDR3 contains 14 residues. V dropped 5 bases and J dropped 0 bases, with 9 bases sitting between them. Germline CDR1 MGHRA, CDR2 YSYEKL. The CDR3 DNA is TGCGCCAGCAGCACACCGGGGAGCACAGATACGCAGTATTTT. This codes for CASSTPGSTDTQYF.

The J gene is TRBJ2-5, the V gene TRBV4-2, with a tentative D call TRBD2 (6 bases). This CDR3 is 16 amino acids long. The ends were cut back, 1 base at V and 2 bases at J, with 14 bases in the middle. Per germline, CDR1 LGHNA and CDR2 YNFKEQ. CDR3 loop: CASSQARGLQQETQYF. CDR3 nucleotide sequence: TGTGCCAGCAGCCAAGCACGGGGGTTACAGCAAGAGACCCAGTACTTC.

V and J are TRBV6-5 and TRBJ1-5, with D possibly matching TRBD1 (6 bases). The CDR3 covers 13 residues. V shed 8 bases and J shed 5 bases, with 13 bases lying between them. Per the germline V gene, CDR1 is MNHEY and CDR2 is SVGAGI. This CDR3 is CASRTGIYQPQHF. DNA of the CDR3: TGTGCCAGCCGAACAGGGATCTATCAGCCCCAGCATTTT.

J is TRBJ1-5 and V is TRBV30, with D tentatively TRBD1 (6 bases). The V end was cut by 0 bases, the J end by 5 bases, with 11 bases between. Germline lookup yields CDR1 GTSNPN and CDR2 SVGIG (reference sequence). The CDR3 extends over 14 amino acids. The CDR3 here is CAWSVGPGDQPQHF. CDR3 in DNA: TGTGCCTGGAGTGTAGGTCCAGGGGATCAGCCCCAGCATTTT.